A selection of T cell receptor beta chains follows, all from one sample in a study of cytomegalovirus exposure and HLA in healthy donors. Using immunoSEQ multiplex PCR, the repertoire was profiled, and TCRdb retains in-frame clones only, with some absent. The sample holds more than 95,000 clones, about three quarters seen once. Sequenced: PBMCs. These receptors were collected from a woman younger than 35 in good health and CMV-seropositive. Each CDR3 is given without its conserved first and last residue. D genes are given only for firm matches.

CDR3: ASSEDLVVTQY; V: TRBV2; D: NA; J: TRBJ2-5
CDR3: ASSLNSANTGELF; V: TRBV7-3; D: NA; J: TRBJ2-2
CDR3: ASSLQGWAF; V: TRBV10-2; D: TRBD1; J: TRBJ1-1
CDR3: ASSLREQGNNSPLH; V: TRBV5-1; D: NA; J: TRBJ1-6
CDR3: ASSTGLLLTGELF; V: TRBV6-5; D: NA; J: TRBJ2-2
CDR3: ACGDSPYEQY; V: TRBV30; D: TRBD1; J: TRBJ2-7
CDR3: ASSAGTFRETQY; V: TRBV2; D: NA; J: TRBJ2-5
CDR3: ASSLWTGVPDTQY; V: TRBV7-9; D: TRBD1; J: TRBJ2-3
CDR3: ASSQEMGPEAF; V: TRBV4-1; D: NA; J: TRBJ1-1
CDR3: SATGTGEAF; V: TRBV20-1; D: TRBD1; J: TRBJ1-1
CDR3: ASSFPGLAGRGASTDTQY; V: TRBV28; D: TRBD2; J: TRBJ2-3